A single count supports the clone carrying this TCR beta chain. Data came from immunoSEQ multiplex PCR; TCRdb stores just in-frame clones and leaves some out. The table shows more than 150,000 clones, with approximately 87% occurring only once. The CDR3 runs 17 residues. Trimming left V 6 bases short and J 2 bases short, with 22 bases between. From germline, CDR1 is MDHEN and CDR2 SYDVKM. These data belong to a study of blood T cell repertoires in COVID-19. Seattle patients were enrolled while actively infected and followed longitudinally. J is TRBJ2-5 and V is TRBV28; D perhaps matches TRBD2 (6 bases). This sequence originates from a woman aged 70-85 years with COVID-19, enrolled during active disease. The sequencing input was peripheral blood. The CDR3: CASSTHLPGESQETQYF. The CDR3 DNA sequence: TGTGCCAGCAGCACCCACCTCCCGGGGGAAAGTCAAGAGACCCAGTACTTC.